This T cell receptor beta chain was captured by sequencing in a study of blood T cell repertoires in COVID-19. Study summary: Donors in the United States, Italy and Spain gave samples during acute or convalescent COVID-19. T cells, B-cell-depleted T cells, or PBMCs provided the cDNA or gDNA that served as material.

The junction had 16 bases not matched to a gene; V was cut back by 5 bases and J by 8 bases. CDR1 and CDR2 from the germline V gene are MNHNY and SVGAGI (reference sequence). CDR3 size: 17 residues. In its sample, this clone was seen a few times. The table came from immunoSEQ multiplex PCR; TCRdb's copy has only in-frame clones and leaves some out. Here the sample spans about 280,000 clones, 80% to 90% being singletons. Sample: peripheral blood. The source of this sequence is a woman in her 30s with active or convalescent COVID-19. The gene calls are TRBV6-6 and TRBJ2-2, with 8 positions matching TRBD1. The CDR3 DNA sequence: TGTGCCAGCAGTCCCTTTCCGACAGGGGTCGAGATAGGGGAGCTGTTTTTT. Protein sequence: CASSPFPTGVEIGELFF.